This T cell receptor beta chain was sequenced during a study of Tregs in tolerant kidney transplant recipients. Study observations and caveats: Donor-specific Treg expansion exceeded global Treg expansion in tolerant patients, suggesting antigen drive. Validation in larger populations is needed because few patients were studied.

The table came from immunoSEQ multiplex PCR; TCRdb's copy has only in-frame clones and leaves some out. This table lists tens of thousands of clones. To note about this clone: Its target is not known.

The source was CD4+ T cells from blood, collected before the transplant. The source is a human donor who received a combined kidney and bone marrow transplant.

The CDR3 region is CASSEAGQGAADTQYF. The sequenced part of the CDR3 DNA is TGTGCCAGCAGTGAAGCTGGACAGGGAGCCGCAGATACG. The chain couples TRBV6-1 to TRBJ2-3; 8 positions match TRBD1. The read terminates 3 residues before the CDR3 end, so the remaining end is supplied by the germline J gene. Losses at the gene ends were 0 bases for V and 4 bases for J; bases not matched to a gene: 6. CDR3 size: 16 residues. The germline V gene has CDR1 MNHNS and CDR2 SASEGT.